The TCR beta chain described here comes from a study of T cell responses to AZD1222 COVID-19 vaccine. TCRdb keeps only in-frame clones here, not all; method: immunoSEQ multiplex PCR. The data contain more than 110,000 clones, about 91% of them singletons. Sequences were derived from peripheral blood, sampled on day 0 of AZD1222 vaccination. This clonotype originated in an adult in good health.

The CDR3 here is CAISEHTGETEAFF. In DNA form, the CDR3 reads TGTGCCATCAGTGAGCATACAGGGGAGACTGAAGCTTTCTTT. V is TRBV10-3 and J is TRBJ1-1, with 7 bases fitting TRBD1. CDR1 and CDR2 (germline): ENHRY, SYGVKD. The CDR3 totals 14 residues. V lost 2 bases and J lost 5; bases outside the gene matches: 5.